These T cell receptor beta chains were read from a single sample in a study of identical twins. Each CDR3 protein gets one entry after TCRdb re-called the 5' RACE reads with MiXCR. Among around 500,000 distinct CDR3 sequences listed, 14% were seen once. These same records also appear under a second study, on yellow fever vaccine responses in identical twins.

Sample: CD4+ T cells sorted from blood. The receptors come from a woman in her late teens or twenties in good health. Both conserved end residues are part of each CDR3. A D gene is named only where the DNA matches it firmly. Clone size is shown for a subset of rows, as once, few, many or a class of expanded clone.

j_call,v_call,clone_size,d_call,cdr3_aa,cdr3_nt
TRBJ1-3,TRBV12-3/TRBV12-4,few,.,CASSPKQVFSGNTIYF,TGTGCCAGCAGTCCGAAACAGGTTTTCTCTGGAAACACCATATATTTT
TRBJ2-5,TRBV3-1,few,TRBD2,CASSQLRTSGRGQQETQYF,TGTGCCAGCAGCCAGCTTCGGACTAGCGGGAGGGGGCAACAAGAGACCCAGTACTTC
TRBJ2-1,TRBV4-2,few,TRBD2,CASSQDRIAGGGNTYNEQFF,TGTGCCAGCAGCCAAGATCGGATAGCGGGAGGAGGTAATACCTACAATGAGCAGTTCTTC
TRBJ2-1,TRBV7-3,.,TRBD1,CASSTPGRTGRNEQFF,TGTGCCAGCAGCACCCCGGGCAGGACAGGGAGGAATGAGCAGTTCTTC
TRBJ2-7,TRBV10-3,few,TRBD1,CAISRDRDEQYF,TGTGCCATCAGTCGCGACAGGGACGAGCAGTACTTC
TRBJ2-5,TRBV19,.,.,CASRHSGETQYF,TGTGCCAGCCGACATAGCGGAGAGACCCAGTACTTC
TRBJ1-1,TRBV5-4,.,TRBD1,CASSLGTGFSTEAFF,TGTGCCAGCAGCTTGGGGACAGGCTTTTCCACTGAAGCTTTCTTT
TRBJ2-7,TRBV28,few,TRBD1,CASTMGGQAYEQYF,TGTGCCAGCACCATGGGGGGACAGGCCTACGAGCAGTACTTC
TRBJ2-7,TRBV27,.,TRBD2,CASSRSGVTYEQYF,TGTGCCAGCAGTAGGAGCGGGGTCACCTACGAGCAGTACTTC
TRBJ1-1,TRBV11-2,.,TRBD1,CASSSYHGTGEGNTEAFF,TGTGCCAGCAGCTCCTACCACGGGACAGGGGAAGGGAACACTGAAGCTTTCTTT
TRBJ2-4,TRBV7-2,.,TRBD1,CASSRRSQGAGIQYF,TGTGCCAGCAGCAGAAGGAGTCAGGGGGCGGGCATTCAGTACTTC
TRBJ2-2,TRBV7-2,many,.,CASSPLLVETGELFF,TGTGCCAGCAGCCCGTTGTTGGTAGAGACCGGGGAGCTGTTTTTT
TRBJ1-1,TRBV5-1,few,.,CASSLDGVEAFF,TGCGCCAGCAGCTTGGACGGAGTTGAAGCTTTCTTT
TRBJ2-7,TRBV5-1,few,.,CASSLRGSSTYEQYF,TGCGCCAGCAGCTTGCGGGGATCCTCAACCTACGAGCAGTACTTC
TRBJ2-7,TRBV7-9,.,.,CGKVVPGSYEQYF,TGTGGGAAGGTGGTTCCAGGCTCCTACGAGCAGTACTTC
TRBJ2-3,TRBV7-3,few,.,CASSPGAGHTDTQYF,TGTGCCAGCAGCCCCGGAGCGGGTCACACAGATACGCAGTATTTT
TRBJ2-5,TRBV5-4,few,.,CASSPEGRGAETQYF,TGTGCCAGCAGCCCCGAAGGGCGGGGAGCAGAGACCCAGTACTTC
TRBJ2-3,TRBV19,.,.,CATSSGRRTDTQYF,TGTGCCACCTCATCCGGACGACGCACAGATACGCAGTATTTT
TRBJ2-3,TRBV12-3/TRBV12-4,many,.,CASSPPSVADTQYF,TGTGCCAGCAGTCCCCCGAGCGTGGCAGATACGCAGTATTTT
TRBJ2-1,TRBV14,.,.,CASSPQQGLKTHNEQFF,TGTGCCAGCAGCCCGCAACAGGGCCTGAAAACCCACAATGAGCAGTTCTTC
TRBJ2-7,TRBV7-2,few,.,CASSLLGLEQYF,TGTGCCAGCAGCTTGTTGGGGCTCGAGCAGTACTTC
TRBJ2-1,TRBV28,few,TRBD1,CAHQGDSYNEQFF,TGTGCCCACCAGGGGGACAGCTACAATGAGCAGTTCTTC
TRBJ2-3,TRBV27,.,.,CASSFTSNAQYF,TGTGCCAGCAGTTTTACAAGTAACGCGCAGTATTTT
TRBJ2-1,TRBV29-1,.,.,CSAHRGNEQFF,TGCAGCGCTCACCGGGGGAATGAGCAGTTCTTC
TRBJ2-2,TRBV12-3/TRBV12-4,.,.,CASSSQGPNTGELFF,TGTGCCAGCAGTTCCCAGGGCCCGAACACCGGGGAGCTGTTTTTT
TRBJ1-2,TRBV6-1,.,.,CASSVTPGSYYGYTF,TGTGCCAGCAGCGTCACCCCAGGGTCGTACTATGGCTACACCTTC
TRBJ2-3,TRBV5-6,few,TRBD2,CASSLGGVGGTDTQYF,TGTGCCAGCAGTTTGGGGGGGGTTGGTGGCACAGATACGCAGTATTTT
TRBJ2-7,TRBV7-2,.,.,CATGQMSGVEQDF,TGTGCCACCGGACAGATGTCCGGAGTTGAACAGGACTTC
TRBJ2-7,TRBV6-6,.,TRBD1,CATGNRGHEQYF,TGTGCCACGGGGAACAGGGGTCACGAGCAGTACTTC
TRBJ2-3,TRBV5-4,.,TRBD1,CASSEGQVITDTQYF,TGTGCCAGCAGCGAGGGACAGGTGATCACAGATACGCAGTATTTT
TRBJ2-1,TRBV28,few,.,CASSRRNNEQFF,TGTGCCAGCAGTAGACGGAACAATGAGCAGTTCTTC
TRBJ2-5,TRBV29-1,.,TRBD1,CSVMGQGQETQYF,TGCAGCGTAATGGGACAGGGCCAAGAGACCCAGTACTTC
TRBJ2-1,TRBV6-1,few,TRBD2,CASRITGGPGNEQFF,TGTGCCAGCAGGATAACGGGGGGGCCAGGCAATGAGCAGTTCTTC
TRBJ1-1,TRBV7-2,.,.,CASSFFPANTEAFF,TGTGCCAGCAGCTTTTTCCCTGCGAACACTGAAGCTTTCTTT
TRBJ1-5,TRBV27,.,TRBD1,CASSLRQGGILGNQPQHF,TGTGCCAGCAGTCTGCGACAGGGTGGGATCCTTGGCAATCAGCCCCAGCATTTT
TRBJ2-7,TRBV29-1,many,TRBD1,CSVPGQGYDYEQYF,TGCAGCGTCCCGGGACAGGGATATGACTACGAGCAGTACTTC
TRBJ2-5,TRBV12-5,few,.,CASGMTGETQYF,TGTGCTAGTGGTATGACAGGCGAGACCCAGTACTTC
TRBJ2-1,TRBV28,few,.,CASSSPPTNYNEQFF,TGTGCCAGCAGTTCCCCCCCTACTAACTACAATGAGCAGTTCTTC
TRBJ2-7,TRBV10-1,.,.,CASSAGGTSYEQYF,TGCGCCAGCAGCGCCGGTGGGACCTCCTACGAGCAGTACTTC
TRBJ2-1,TRBV6-1,few,TRBD2,CASTPTPGLAANYNEQFF,TGTGCCAGCACCCCAACTCCGGGACTAGCGGCAAATTACAATGAGCAGTTCTTC
TRBJ1-5,TRBV6-2/TRBV6-3,.,.,CASSYVGSGQPQHF,TGTGCCAGCAGTTACGTCGGTTCAGGTCAGCCCCAGCATTTT
TRBJ2-7,TRBV12-3/TRBV12-4,few,.,CASSLRDSAGEQYF,TGTGCCAGCAGCCTACGGGACAGCGCGGGAGAGCAGTACTTC
TRBJ2-2,TRBV12-3/TRBV12-4,few,.,CASNPWVIGRTGELFF,TGTGCCAGCAACCCGTGGGTCATAGGGCGGACCGGGGAGCTGTTTTTT
TRBJ2-1,TRBV6-5,.,.,CASSYSSLTSNEQFF,TGTGCCAGCAGTTACTCGAGTCTAACGAGTAATGAGCAGTTCTTC
TRBJ2-5,TRBV4-2,few,TRBD2,CASSLSGTSGGQETQYF,TGTGCCAGCAGTCTCTCGGGGACTAGCGGGGGACAAGAGACCCAGTACTTC
TRBJ1-2,TRBV18,.,TRBD1,CASSPTPGQNYGYTF,TGTGCCAGCTCTCCCACCCCGGGACAGAACTATGGCTACACCTTC
TRBJ2-3,TRBV29-1,.,.,CSVEGGPGGRTDTQYF,TGCAGCGTTGAAGGGGGACCAGGCGGTAGGACAGATACGCAGTATTTT
TRBJ1-2,TRBV27,.,TRBD1,CASRLQGAGYGYTF,TGTGCCAGCAGGCTACAGGGGGCAGGCTATGGCTACACCTTC
TRBJ1-2,TRBV15,.,TRBD1,CATSRGGDRENGYTF,TGTGCCACCAGCAGAGGCGGGGACAGGGAAAATGGCTACACCTTC
TRBJ1-2,TRBV18,.,.,CASSPSSGEDGYTF,TGTGCCAGCTCACCATCCTCCGGGGAAGATGGCTACACCTTC
TRBJ2-3,TRBV10-3,.,TRBD1,CAISATGTGVTDTQYF,TGTGCCATCAGTGCAACCGGGACAGGGGTCACAGATACGCAGTATTTT
TRBJ2-7,TRBV20-1,.,TRBD2,CSAKQPLAGGQEQYF,TGCAGTGCTAAACAACCACTAGCGGGGGGGCAAGAGCAGTACTTC
TRBJ2-7,TRBV3-1,few,TRBD2,CASSQIGGLAGGYEQYF,TGTGCCAGCAGCCAAATAGGGGGACTAGCGGGGGGCTACGAGCAGTACTTC
TRBJ1-4,TRBV28,.,.,CASSSAPASEKLFF,TGTGCCAGCAGTTCGGCCCCGGCGAGTGAAAAACTGTTTTTT
TRBJ2-3,TRBV29-1,.,TRBD2,CSVEDHREGSTDTQYF,TGCAGCGTTGAAGATCATAGGGAGGGTAGCACAGATACGCAGTATTTT
TRBJ1-5,TRBV12-3/TRBV12-4,few,.,CASTQGGGVAQHF,TGTGCCAGCACCCAAGGGGGGGGGGTAGCCCAGCATTTT
TRBJ2-5,TRBV25-1,.,.,CASKGLETQYF,TGTGCCAGCAAGGGGCTTGAGACCCAGTACTTC
TRBJ2-7,TRBV15,.,.,CATSRDYKEVHEQYF,TGTGCCACCAGCAGAGATTACAAAGAGGTCCACGAGCAGTACTTC
TRBJ1-5,TRBV6-1,few,TRBD1,CASSEVGQGMGNQPQHF,TGTGCCAGCAGTGAAGTAGGACAGGGGATGGGCAATCAGCCCCAGCATTTT
TRBJ1-5,TRBV20-1,.,TRBD1,CSARQGALGDQPQHF,TGCAGTGCGCGACAGGGGGCCCTAGGGGATCAGCCCCAGCATTTT